This T cell receptor beta chain was identified in a study of blood T cell repertoires in COVID-19. Study summary: Material from acute and convalescent COVID-19 was sourced from the United States, Italy and Spain.

Assay used: immunoSEQ multiplex PCR; TCRdb lists only in-frame clones, some missing. This table holds roughly 73,000 clones, around 87% found once. The CDR3 is made up of 13 amino acids. Germline V gene sequence: CDR1 SGHTA, CDR2 FQGTGA. V lost 2 bases and J lost 8; bases outside the gene matches: 3. This TCR was recovered from an elderly woman with active or convalescent COVID-19. Sequences were obtained from peripheral blood. The genes are TRBV7-3 and TRBJ1-2; 9 bases line up with TRBD1. CDR3 loop: CASSLGTGSGYTF. CDR3 DNA: TGTGCCAGCAGCTTAGGGACAGGGTCCGGCTACACCTTC.